This entry lists 28 T cell receptor beta chains sequenced from one sample in a study of cytomegalovirus exposure and HLA in healthy donors. PCR amplification relied on 60 Vbeta primers (plus 13 Jbeta primers). Clones were read by immunoSEQ multiplex PCR, and TCRdb kept only the in-frame ones, dropping some. The sample consists of tens of thousands of clones, 84% of them appearing once. The sequencing input was PBMCs. These receptors came from a man between 65 and 80 years old in good health and CMV-seropositive.

The rearrangement joins TRBV30 to TRBJ2-3; 11 bases are a match to TRBD2. The J segment lost 6 bases and the V segment lost 3 bases, leaving 5 bases of the junction unmatched. The CDR3 is 14 residues long. Germline V gene data show CDR1 as GTSNPN and CDR2 as SVGIG (reference sequence). In nucleotides, the CDR3 is TGTGCCTGGAGCCTAGCGGGAGGTATGGATACGCAGTATTTT. This codes for CAWSLAGGMDTQYF.

The rearrangement uses TRBV30 and TRBJ1-4; D is possibly TRBD1 (5 bases). V gave up 1 base and J gave up 4 bases, with 7 bases separating them. The CDR3 runs to 13 residues. Germline V gene sequence: CDR1 GTSNPN, CDR2 SVGIG (reference sequence). The CDR3 DNA reads as TGTGCCTGGAGTGCAGGGATTAATGAAAAACTGTTTTTT. It encodes CAWSAGINEKLFF.

This clone was counted only a few times. The V gene is TRBV19, the J gene TRBJ1-2, with D tentatively TRBD1 (6 bases). This CDR3 contains 15 residues. The V end was cut by 3 bases, the J end by 0 bases, with 11 bases between. Germline CDR1 reads LNHDA; CDR2 reads SQIVND (reference sequence). The CDR3 region is CASSMLGQTNYGYTF. CDR3 DNA: TGTGCCAGTAGTATGTTGGGACAAACTAACTATGGCTACACCTTC.

The CDR3 DNA follows: TGTGCCAGCAGCTTGTTTCGGTCCTACGAGCAGTACTTC. Amino acids: CASSLFRSYEQYF. The V and J genes are TRBV5-8 and TRBJ2-7; D is unclear. The V gene lost 1 base and the J gene lost 1 base, with 6 bases spanning the gap. The CDR3 loop spans 13 amino acids. CDR1 and CDR2 (germline): SGHTS, YDEGEE.

This chain connects TRBV6-6 to TRBJ1-2, with TRBD1 matching over 8 bases. The CDR3 is made up of 12 amino acids. V lost 4 bases and J lost 12; bases outside the gene matches: 7. Germline CDR1 reads MNHNY; CDR2 reads SVGAGI (reference sequence). CDR3: CASSSPGTGHTF. CDR3 coding DNA: TGTGCCAGCAGTTCGCCCGGGACAGGACACACCTTC.

This clone appeared a single time. V usage is TRBV18 and J usage is TRBJ2-7; 14 bases fit TRBD2. V shed 6 bases and J 10 bases; nucleotides not matched to a gene: 5. This CDR3 region has 13 residues. Per the germline V gene, CDR1 is KGHSH and CDR2 is LQKENI. This CDR3 reads CASSPGLAGDQYF. CDR3 sequence (DNA): TGTGCCAGCTCCCCGGGACTAGCGGGGGATCAGTACTTC.

The rearrangement uses TRBV7-6 and TRBJ2-3; D is unresolved. The CDR3 has 15 residues. Trimming took 5 bases from V and 2 from J, leaving 14 bases between them. The V gene's germline CDR1 is SGHVS and CDR2 FNYEAQ. Written as DNA, the CDR3 is TGTGCCAGCAGCCCACGGCAGGCTTCCACAGATACGCAGTATTTT. Translation gives CASSPRQASTDTQYF.

This chain uses TRBV10-3 with TRBJ2-2; 8 bases are a match to TRBD1. V shed 11 bases, J shed 7 bases, and the junction held 9 bases outside the gene matches. The length of the CDR3 is 13 residues. Germline CDR1 is ENHRY and CDR2 is SYGVKD. The CDR3 loop reads CAATGDLGGELFF. DNA for the CDR3: TGTGCCGCGACAGGGGATTTAGGCGGGGAGCTGTTTTTT.

The J gene is TRBJ2-3, the V gene TRBV5-1; 8 bases match TRBD1. CDR1 is SGHRS, CDR2 YFSETQ, per germline. V shed 0 bases, J shed 5 bases, and the junction held 2 bases outside the gene matches. The CDR3 is 14 residues long. The CDR3 here is CASSLGQGKDTQYF. DNA of the CDR3: TGCGCCAGCAGCTTGGGACAGGGGAAAGATACGCAGTATTTT.

The J gene is TRBJ2-2, the V gene TRBV7-2; TRBD1 agrees at 10 bases. Germline values: CDR1 SGHTA, CDR2 FQGNSA. The CDR3 loop spans 15 amino acids. Unmatched junction bases numbered 11, after V lost 11 bases and J lost 5 bases. The CDR3 DNA follows: TGTGCCGTACAGAACCGGGACAGGGGTACCGGGGAGCTGTTTTTT. It specifies CAVQNRDRGTGELFF.

The chain carries TRBV28 and TRBJ1-4, with D perhaps matching TRBD1 (6 bases). The length of the CDR3 is 13 residues. Germline loops: CDR1 MDHEN, CDR2 SYDVKM. V lost 7 bases to trimming and J lost 7 bases, with 13 bases between them. The CDR3 loop reads CASNSDRFEKLFF. Written as DNA, the CDR3 is TGTGCCAGCAACTCGGACAGATTTGAAAAACTGTTTTTT.

The V call is TRBV20-1, the J call TRBJ2-5; D unclear. The better agreement between TRBJ2-7 and the DNA end casts doubt on the J call. CDR1 and CDR2 (germline): DFQATT, SNEGSKA (reference sequence). There are 11 residues in the CDR3. CDR3 bases: TGCAGTGCCCCGGTGCGTTACGAGCAGTACTTC. Translation gives CSAPVRYEQYF.

The rearrangement joins TRBV4-1 to TRBJ2-3; D gene ambiguous. V was cut by 3 bases and J by 2 bases, with 6 bases left in between. CDR1 MGHRA and CDR2 YSYEKL come from the germline V gene. The CDR3 spans 13 residues. CDR3 loop: CASSQALTDTQYF. The DNA for the CDR3 is TGCGCCAGCAGCCAGGCCCTCACAGATACGCAGTATTTT.

The rearrangement links TRBV19 to TRBJ2-7; D perhaps matches TRBD2 (5 bases). Germline-derived CDR1 and CDR2 are LNHDA and SQIVND (reference sequence). V lost 6 bases, J lost 4 bases, and 16 bases lay in between. This CDR3 has 14 residues. CDR3 DNA: TGTGCCAGTAGGGACTCCAATGGACCATACGAGCAGTACTTC. It translates to CASRDSNGPYEQYF.

The chain couples TRBV7-9 to TRBJ2-5, with D uncertain. The CDR3 totals 14 residues. Germline lookup yields CDR1 SEHNR and CDR2 FQNEAQ (reference sequence). V was shortened by 5 bases and J by 4 bases, with 14 bases between the two germline ends. The CDR3: CASSPPARPETQYF. As DNA, the CDR3 is TGTGCCAGCAGCCCACCGGCTAGACCAGAGACCCAGTACTTC.

This sequence joins TRBV9 and TRBJ1-6; TRBD1 aligns across 8 bases. V trimming: 4 bases; J trimming: 9 bases; junction bases outside the gene matches: 12. Germline lookup yields CDR1 SGDLS and CDR2 YYNGEE. This CDR3 spans 16 amino acids. The CDR3 DNA reads TGTGCCAGCAGCCTACAGGGGGGACTGGGCAGTTCACCCCTCCACTTT. Amino acid sequence: CASSLQGGLGSSPLHF.

Written as DNA, the CDR3 is TGTGCCAGCACTGATGGACTAGCGGAGGGGCAGTACTTC. Protein sequence: CASTDGLAEGQYF. The J gene is TRBJ2-7, the V gene TRBV28, with 10 bases matching TRBD2. CDR3 size: 13 residues. CDR1 is MDHEN and CDR2 is SYDVKM in the germline V gene. V dropped 7 bases and J dropped 9; count of bases not matched to a gene: 9.

The chain has TRBV7-9 and TRBJ1-5; possibly TRBD1 for D (6 bases). This CDR3 has 13 amino acids. Trimming left V 4 bases short and J 6 bases short, with 10 bases between. Germline CDR1 and CDR2: SEHNR and FQNEAQ (reference sequence). The CDR3 nucleotides are TGTGCCAGCAGCTCAGGGGATCGTCAGCCCCAGCATTTT. Translation: CASSSGDRQPQHF.

The J gene is TRBJ2-1, the V gene TRBV6-4, with 7 bases lining up with TRBD1. Per the germline V gene, CDR1 is MRHNA and CDR2 is SNTAGT. V shed 5 bases, J shed 0 bases, and the junction held 4 bases outside the gene matches. The CDR3 covers 15 residues. DNA for the CDR3: TGTGCCAGCAGTCCACAGGGGAGCTCCTACAATGAGCAGTTCTTC. It encodes CASSPQGSSYNEQFF.

This rearrangement joins TRBV5-4 to TRBJ2-2, with 8 bases matching TRBD2. The CDR3 length is 17 residues. CDR1 SGHNT and CDR2 YYREEE come from the germline V gene (reference sequence). V was pared by 5 bases and J by 5 bases, with 14 bases of the junction left unmatched. The CDR3 sequence: CASSFGRGGPSTGELFF. In DNA form, the CDR3 reads TGTGCCAGCAGTTTCGGTCGCGGGGGGCCGAGTACCGGGGAGCTGTTTTTT.

The chain carries TRBV28 and TRBJ1-2; possibly TRBD1 for D (6 bases). Trimming took off 7 bases at V and 3 bases at J, with 18 bases between the two ends. In germline, CDR1 is MDHEN, CDR2 SYDVKM. The CDR3 length is 15 residues. CDR3 nucleotide sequence: TGTGCCAGCACCACCCCGGGAGGGGGGGACTATGGCTACACCTTC. Protein sequence: CASTTPGGGDYGYTF.

V usage is TRBV29-1 and J usage is TRBJ1-5; perhaps TRBD1 as D (6 bases). Germline V CDR1 and CDR2: SQVTM, ANQGSEA. The CDR3 runs 14 residues. The V end lost 1 base, the J end lost 3 bases, and 10 bases lay between the germline ends. CDR3: CSVEGQGPNQPQHF. CDR3 coding DNA: TGCAGCGTTGAAGGCCAGGGGCCCAATCAGCCCCAGCATTTT.

This chain uses TRBV9 with TRBJ2-2; a possible D gene is TRBD2 (5 bases). V was clipped by 3 bases and J by 1 base, with 7 bases between them. Germline CDR1 is SGDLS and CDR2 is YYNGEE. The CDR3 covers 14 residues. The CDR3, as DNA: TGTGCCAGCAGCGAGGGAGAGAACACCGGGGAGCTGTTTTTT. This sequence encodes CASSEGENTGELFF.

This rearrangement joins TRBV4-1 to TRBJ2-3, with TRBD1 matching 7 bases. The V segment lost 2 bases and the J segment 1 base; nucleotides outside the gene matches: 3. Germline CDR1 is MGHRA and CDR2 is YSYEKL. The CDR3 runs to 15 residues. CDR3 nucleotides: TGCGCCAGCAGCCAAACCGGACAGGGCACAGATACGCAGTATTTT. Translating gives CASSQTGQGTDTQYF.

This clone was seen a handful of times. The chain uses TRBV7-3 and TRBJ2-1, with 7 bases fitting TRBD2. This CDR3 has 13 amino acids. V dropped 5 bases and J dropped 8; count of bases not matched to a gene: 6. The germline V gene encodes CDR1 SGHTA and CDR2 FQGTGA. For the CDR3, the DNA is TGTGCCAGCAGCAAAACCCGGGGGGATGAGCAGTTCTTC. Its translation is CASSKTRGDEQFF. The full variable domain, with the rest looked up from reference TRBV7-3 and TRBJ2-1, is GAGVSQTPSNKVTEKGKYVELRCDPISGHTALYWYRQSLGQGPEFLIYFQGTGAADDSGLPNDRFFAVRPEGSVSTLKIQRTERGDSAVYLCASSKTRGDEQFFGPGTRLTVL.

The chain links TRBV9 to TRBJ2-3; 13 positions match TRBD2. The germline CDR1 and CDR2 sequences are SGDLS and YYNGEE. The CDR3 covers 16 residues. J lost 6 bases, V lost 0 bases, and 4 bases had no gene match. The CDR3 spells CASSVALTSGGDTQYF. The CDR3 DNA reads as TGTGCCAGCAGCGTAGCCCTGACTAGCGGGGGGGATACGCAGTATTTT.

This sequence joins TRBV19 and TRBJ2-2, with D tentatively TRBD2 (5 bases). Germline lookup yields CDR1 LNHDA and CDR2 SQIVND (reference sequence). Trimming shortened V by 6 bases and J by 3 bases, and 17 bases separated the two germline ends. The CDR3 extends over 16 amino acids. The CDR3: CASSLEDPGDTGELFF. In DNA, the CDR3 is TGTGCCAGTAGCCTGGAGGATCCCGGGGACACCGGGGAGCTGTTTTTT. Full variable domain (remainder filled in from reference TRBV19 and TRBJ2-2): DGGITQSPKYLFRKEGQNVTLSCEQNLNHDAMYWYRQDPGQGLRLIYYSQIVNDFQKGDIAEGYSVSREKKESFPLTVTSAQKNPTAFYLCASSLEDPGDTGELFFGEGSRLTVL.

The chain links TRBV18 to TRBJ1-3; no definite D call. V dropped 6 bases and J dropped 3 bases, with 12 bases sitting between them. There are 14 residues in the CDR3. CDR1 and CDR2 (germline): KGHSH, LQKENI. CDR3 bases: TGTGCCAGCTCTCGCGAGCAAAGTGGAAACACCATATATTTT. It specifies CASSREQSGNTIYF.